This T cell receptor beta chain stems from a study of OX40 agonist ivuxolimab in advanced cancers. The study's findings and limits: The study found that CD8+ T cells averaged more expanded clones than CD4+.

Regarding this clone: What it recognizes is unknown.

Sequenced by immunoSEQ multiplex PCR; TCRdb stores in-frame clones only, minus some. Of approximately 74,000 clones in the sample, about nine tenths are singletons; the top ten hold under 7.5%. The CDR3 loop spans 13 amino acids. V was clipped by 2 bases and J by 8 bases, with 12 bases between them. In germline, CDR1 is MNHEY, CDR2 SMNVEV (reference sequence). Here the sequenced sample was CD4+ or CD8+ T cells sorted from blood, taken in a trial of the OX40 agonist ivuxolimab. The TCR comes from an adult with an advanced solid tumor such as melanoma, head and neck, liver or kidney cancer. The chain employs TRBV27 and TRBJ1-2; D unclear. CDR3 DNA sequence: TGTGCCAGCAGTTTAGGGCCCTCTGTAGGCTACACCTTC. This gives the protein CASSLGPSVGYTF.